Listed below are T cell receptor beta chains from one sample, sequenced in a study of T cells after yellow fever vaccination. One entry per CDR3 protein, called by TCRdb with MiXCR from the 5' RACE reads. The data hold 230,000 or so distinct CDR3 sequences, with more than 3.5% observed a single time. Sequenced material: PBMCs, taken 15 days after the yellow fever booster vaccination. These receptors all stem from a man younger than 35 who received the YFV17D yellow fever vaccine. CDR3s include the opening cysteine and the closing phenylalanine or tryptophan. A D gene is named only where the DNA matches it firmly. Size tells how often a clone was seen (once, few, many) or the class of an expanded clone, and some rows leave it out.

D gene	J gene	clone size	V gene	CDR3 protein	CDR3 DNA
TRBD1	TRBJ2-5	many	TRBV7-2	CASSLDWGRGQETQYF	TGTGCCAGCAGCTTAGATTGGGGCAGGGGGCAAGAGACCCAGTACTTC
TRBD1	TRBJ2-1	few	TRBV7-9	CASTTGTGPNEQFF	TGTGCCAGCACAACCGGGACAGGGCCCAATGAGCAGTTCTTC
-	TRBJ2-2	many	TRBV12-3/TRBV12-4	CASSFRRTGELFF	TGTGCCAGCAGTTTTCGGAGAACCGGGGAGCTGTTTTTT
-	TRBJ2-5	many	TRBV28	CASSLLANQETQYF	TGTGCCAGCAGTTTACTAGCGAATCAAGAGACCCAGTACTTC
-	TRBJ2-7	many	TRBV7-9	CASSSDAYEQYF	TGTGCCAGCAGCTCGGATGCCTACGAGCAGTACTTC
TRBD1	TRBJ1-2	many	TRBV12-3/TRBV12-4	CASRGQVYGYTF	TGTGCCAGCAGAGGACAGGTCTATGGCTACACCTTC
TRBD1	TRBJ1-2	many	TRBV4-2	CASSQERTGLSYGYTF	TGTGCCAGCAGCCAAGAGCGGACAGGGTTGTCCTATGGCTACACCTTC
TRBD2	TRBJ2-3	many	TRBV19	CATLRAGADTQYF	TGTGCCACCCTCAGGGCGGGGGCAGATACGCAGTATTTT
TRBD1	TRBJ2-5	many	TRBV6-5	CASSYRVPRQGQTQYF	TGTGCCAGCAGCTATCGGGTTCCCCGACAGGGCCAGACCCAGTACTTC
TRBD1	TRBJ2-7	many	TRBV30	CAWREAGQGGEQYF	TGTGCCTGGAGGGAAGCGGGACAGGGTGGCGAGCAGTACTTC
-	TRBJ1-4	many	TRBV14	CASSQDVGDNEKLFF	TGTGCCAGCAGCCAAGATGTGGGAGACAATGAAAAACTGTTTTTT
TRBD2	TRBJ2-3	many	TRBV3-1	CASSQDRGGGALDTQYF	TGTGCCAGCAGCCAAGATCGTGGCGGGGGGGCCTTGGATACGCAGTATTTT
-	TRBJ1-5	-	TRBV12-3/TRBV12-4	CASSLAGSLRQPQHF	TGTGCCAGCAGTTTAGCTGGTAGTTTAAGACAGCCCCAGCATTTT
-	TRBJ2-3	many	TRBV7-3	CASSDLNGDTQYF	TGTGCCAGCAGCGACCTTAACGGGGATACGCAGTATTTT
-	TRBJ1-1	many	TRBV5-4	CASSLAEGGNTEAFF	TGTGCCAGCAGCTTGGCAGAGGGGGGGAACACTGAAGCTTTCTTT
-	TRBJ1-4	many	TRBV4-1	CASSQLQVRKEKLFF	TGCGCCAGCAGCCAGTTACAGGTCAGGAAAGAAAAACTGTTTTTT
TRBD2	TRBJ2-1	few	TRBV20-1	CSARGLAGALSSYNEQFF	TGCAGTGCTCGGGGACTAGCGGGGGCCTTAAGCTCCTACAATGAGCAGTTCTTC
-	TRBJ1-5	many	TRBV7-2	CASSWNGDQPQHF	TGTGCCAGCAGCTGGAATGGGGATCAGCCCCAGCATTTT
TRBD2	TRBJ2-3	many	TRBV20-1	CSARDPLAGVPDTQYF	TGCAGTGCTAGAGATCCCCTAGCGGGGGTCCCAGATACGCAGTATTTT
-	TRBJ2-1	many	TRBV4-3	CASSQERSEQFF	TGCGCCAGCAGCCAAGAAAGGAGTGAGCAGTTCTTC
-	TRBJ1-5	many	TRBV20-1	CSASSGNRPQHF	TGCAGTGCTAGTTCGGGGAACCGGCCCCAGCATTTT
-	TRBJ2-5	few	TRBV6-2/TRBV6-3	CASSSDWRRQETQYF	TGTGCCAGCAGTTCGGACTGGAGGAGGCAAGAGACCCAGTACTTC
-	TRBJ2-7	-	TRBV12-3/TRBV12-4	CASNLGGPYEQYF	TGTGCCAGCAATCTAGGCGGTCCCTACGAGCAGTACTTC
-	TRBJ1-2	many	TRBV4-3	CASSQEVKNYGYTF	TGCGCCAGCAGCCAAGAGGTCAAAAACTATGGCTACACCTTC